Presented here are 5 T cell receptor beta chains from one specimen sequenced in a study of T cell responses to AZD1222 COVID-19 vaccine. Profiled with immunoSEQ multiplex PCR; TCRdb holds only in-frame clones, not every one. The data contain roughly 130,000 clones, about 88% of them seen just once; the ten biggest clones take up 7.6%. The sequenced sample was peripheral blood, obtained on day 0 of AZD1222 vaccination. The receptors here all came from an adult in good health.

In nucleotides, the CDR3 is TGTGCCAGCAGCCGAGGAGGACAGGGGAGTGGCTACACCTTC. As protein: CASSRGGQGSGYTF. The chain carries TRBV3-1 (or the pseudogene TRBV3-2) and TRBJ1-2; 9 bases agree with TRBD1. V gave up 4 bases and J gave up 7 bases; unmatched junction bases: 7. Germline values: CDR1 LGHDT, CDR2 YNNKEL (reference sequence). The CDR3 loop spans 14 amino acids.

The chain uses TRBV6-2 or TRBV6-3 and TRBJ2-1; TRBD1 is a possible D gene (5 bases). Germline V gene sequence: CDR1 MNHEY, CDR2 SVGEGT. The CDR3 sequence is 12 residues long. Trimming took 4 bases from V and 13 from J, leaving 14 bases between them. Here the CDR3 reads CASSWTKTRQFF. The CDR3 coding sequence is TGTGCCAGCAGTTGGACAAAGACCCGTCAGTTCTTC.

The rearrangement links TRBV5-1 to TRBJ2-3; D may be TRBD1 (6 bases). CDR1 is SGHRS, CDR2 YFSETQ, per germline. The V and J ends lost 2 bases and 4 bases respectively, with 20 bases between them. CDR3 length: 17 amino acids. As DNA, the CDR3 is TGCGCCAGCAGCTTACATCCCCAGGGGCGCGTGGCAGATACGCAGTATTTT. Its translation is CASSLHPQGRVADTQYF.

The V call is TRBV30, the J call TRBJ2-5; D is unresolved. Trimming left V 3 bases short and J 5 bases short, with 4 bases between. The V gene's germline CDR1 is GTSNPN and CDR2 SVGIG (reference sequence). The CDR3 runs 10 residues. In DNA form, the CDR3 reads TGTGCCTGGAGAAGGGAGACCCAGTACTTC. The encoded protein is CAWRRETQYF.

The gene calls are TRBV10-3 and TRBJ1-1; 8 positions agree with TRBD1. Germline CDR1 and CDR2: ENHRY and SYGVKD. There are 14 residues in the CDR3. V gave up 6 bases and J gave up 2 bases; unmatched junction bases: 5. The CDR3 region is CAIRQGAFNTEAFF. CDR3 sequence (DNA): TGTGCCATCAGGCAGGGGGCGTTTAACACTGAAGCTTTCTTT.